This TCR beta chain was profiled in a study of T cells expressing NK-cell markers (dated by TCRdb to the early 2020s). About the study as a whole: Several donors provided sorted CD3+CD56+NKG2C+, CD3+CD56+NKG2C- and CD3+CD56-NKG2C+ T-cell subsets, whose TCR beta-chain repertoires were profiled. Of the eight sequenced donors, seven were found to be HCMV-seropositive and one was found to be HCMV-seronegative. Randomly selected healthy volunteers, three men and five women, were used as the eight sequenced donors. Illumina HiSeq 2000/2500, MiSeq or NextSeq was used to sequence libraries as 2 x 150 bp reads. The investigation overall reported the following: Those dominant clonotypes were again the most abundant among CD3+CD56-NKG2C+ cells in a few donors, at roughly 25-60.1%. For several donors, the dominant CD3+CD56+NKG2C+ clonotypes were among the top 10 CD8+ clonotypes and accounted for roughly 1.0-8% of CD8+ T cells. It remained unclear whether the expanded NKG2C-expressing T cell clones were specific for HCMV antigens.

As for this clonotype: This clone's antigen is unknown.

The sequencing machine was an Illumina HiSeq 2000. TCR beta cDNA libraries were prepared using 5'RACE template switching, which introduced a universal primer site and unique molecular identifiers. Synthesis of cDNA was primed from the TCR beta constant segment and was followed by two consecutive PCR amplification steps. For the original study's pipeline: MIGEC was used to demultiplex reads and group reads by UMI, and MiTCR was used to assemble and quantify clonotypes. To exclude erroneous sequences, only TCR cDNA sequences supported by at least two reads were retained. The tcR package was used for downstream repertoire analysis, and clonotypes were matched across fractions by CDR3 nucleotide sequence plus V segment. VDJmatch was used to annotate antigen specificity against VDJdb, with one amino acid substitution in CDR3 permitted. TCRdb reprocessed the reads, and each CDR3 protein sequence is entered once, without DNA. The V and J calls and clone size are TCRdb's, not the authors'. The table for this sample lists roughly 390,000 distinct CDR3 sequences. In total, the top ten clones hold 9.5% to 12% of the sample.

To determine HCMV serostatus, a commercial ELISA kit was used to detect HCMV-specific IgG in serum. Peripheral blood mononuclear cells were isolated from blood by Ficoll density gradient centrifugation. The CDR3 contains 11 residues, cysteine and phenylalanine counted. The nucleotide record is missing. CDR1 MNHEY and CDR2 SVGAGI are derived from the germline V gene. This clonotype was obtained from a woman aged 50 to 65 in good health. Donor details come from another sample of the same person, matched by shared clones. The chain employs TRBV6-5 and TRBJ2-5. Sequencing was performed on blood T cells: a sorted CD56 or NKG2C T cell subset, CD4+ or CD8+ T cells, or bulk PBMC T cells (not recorded which). For the CDR3, the sequence is CASSGQETQYF.